This T cell receptor (beta chain) comes out of a study of T cells in Graves' hyperthyroidism and ophthalmopathy. About the study: Peripheral blood specimens were obtained at initial diagnosis, prior to any treatment. Overall study results and limits: Within blood appeared most thyroid clonotypes that had expanded above 0.001.

Graves' hyperthyroidism qualified as stable when ophthalmopathy did not progress within 18 months. Newly diagnosed hyperthyroidism patients aged 18 to 65 years had disease lasting under 2 months. This clonotype appeared a few times. Its antigen is still unknown. Amplification yielded TCR beta CDR3 regions, with RNA transcripts as the source. The HTBI primer set drove a first-round RT-PCR of the TCR CDR3. From the multiplex PCR reads, TCRdb called clonotypes with MiXCR, one entry per CDR3 protein. The sample has a few hundred thousand distinct CDR3 sequences, 15% to 18% seen once. Germline V gene lookup returns CDR1 MNHEY and CDR2 SVGAGI. V lost 0 bases and J lost 4; bases outside the gene matches: 21. The CDR3 contains 23 residues.

This receptor was identified in a woman in her twenties or thirties with Graves' hyperthyroidism. The rearrangement links TRBV6-5 to TRBJ2-1, with 13 positions matching TRBD2. Sequenced sample: blood. The CDR3 nucleotides read TGTGCCAGCAGTTACTCGACCCAAGAAGGACTAGCGGGAGAAAGAGCGTCGTACAATGAGCAGTTCTTC. Protein product: CASSYSTQEGLAGERASYNEQFF.